These 25 T cell receptor beta chains share one sample of origin, sequenced in a study of siplizumab effects on memory and regulatory T cells. The repertoire was sequenced with immunoSEQ multiplex PCR; TCRdb's copy has only in-frame clones and lacks some. The table lists 90,000 to 130,000 clones, more than 90% of them singletons, with approximately 1.2% in the top ten. The sample consisted of CD4+ T cells sorted from blood. Source of these receptors: a human donor in good health.

J is TRBJ2-3 and V is TRBV5-4, with 10 positions matching TRBD2. CDR3 length: 16 residues. J lost 3 bases, V lost 1 base, and 5 bases had no gene match. Germline-derived CDR1 and CDR2 are SGHNT and YYREEE (reference sequence). The CDR3 nucleotides are TGTGCCAGCAGCTTGCGAGCGGGAGGGGGAACAGATACGCAGTATTTT. Its translation: CASSLRAGGGTDTQYF.

The gene calls are TRBV5-1 and TRBJ2-7, with D possibly being TRBD2 (5 bases). This CDR3 comprises 13 residues. V gave up 0 bases and J gave up 5 bases, with 9 bases separating them. Germline V gene data show CDR1 as SGHRS and CDR2 as YFSETQ. DNA for the CDR3: TGCGCCAGCAGCTTGGAGCGGACTCACGAGCAGTACTTC. This translates into CASSLERTHEQYF.

J is TRBJ1-5 and V is TRBV11-1; no reliable D call. Germline V lookup: CDR1 SGHAT, CDR2 FQDESV (reference sequence). The CDR3 is 14 residues long. V was clipped by 5 bases and J by 0 bases, with 8 bases between them. This CDR3 is CASSLGDSNQPQHF. In DNA form, the CDR3 reads TGTGCCAGCAGCCTGGGAGATAGCAATCAGCCCCAGCATTTT.

V gene TRBV27 combines with J gene TRBJ2-1; 9 bases map to TRBD2. This CDR3 is built from 16 residues. V was pared by 2 bases and J by 4 bases, with 6 bases of the junction left unmatched. The V gene's germline CDR1 is MNHEY and CDR2 SMNVEV (reference sequence). CDR3 sequence: CASSLNSGRLYNEQFF. In DNA, the CDR3 is TGTGCCAGCAGTTTAAATAGCGGGAGATTGTACAATGAGCAGTTCTTC.

The rearrangement links TRBV30 to TRBJ1-3; no clear D. The CDR3 contains 16 residues. V dropped 1 base and J dropped 0 bases, with 13 bases sitting between them. The germline CDR1 and CDR2 sequences are GTSNPN and SVGIG (reference sequence). This CDR3 is CAWSAWTMSSGNTIYF. The CDR3 region has the DNA TGTGCCTGGAGTGCCTGGACCATGAGCTCTGGAAACACCATATATTTT.

CDR3 protein: CASSPRGAGGADTQYF. The CDR3 bases are TGTGCCAGCTCACCAAGGGGAGCGGGAGGCGCAGATACGCAGTATTTT. The chain links TRBV18 to TRBJ2-3, with 9 bases that match TRBD2. With 2 bases clipped from V and 4 bases from J, the junction kept 7 bases outside the gene matches. The CDR3 is made up of 16 amino acids. Germline CDR1 and CDR2: KGHSH and LQKENI.

The chain links TRBV9 to TRBJ2-2, with 11 positions matching TRBD2. Losses at the gene ends were 4 bases for V and 5 bases for J; bases not matched to a gene: 13. Germline V gene sequence: CDR1 SGDLS, CDR2 YYNGEE. The CDR3 runs 18 residues. In DNA, the CDR3 is TGTGCCAGCAGCTCTACTAGCGGGAGTGTGTTCGGTACCGGGGAGCTGTTTTTT. This codes for CASSSTSGSVFGTGELFF.

The chain carries TRBV5-1 and TRBJ2-3; 8 nucleotides line up with TRBD2. Trimming at V came to 9 bases and at J to 4 bases, leaving 16 bases not matched to a gene. Per the germline V gene, CDR1 is SGHRS and CDR2 is YFSETQ. This CDR3 has 16 amino acids. The CDR3 protein is CATKDFGGAGADTQYF. CDR3 in DNA: TGCGCCACCAAAGACTTCGGGGGGGCCGGGGCAGATACGCAGTATTTT.

The chain couples TRBV4-1 to TRBJ2-3; 11 positions match TRBD2. V shed 4 bases and J 5 bases; nucleotides not matched to a gene: 8. The CDR3 runs to 16 residues. Germline CDR1 is MGHRA and CDR2 is YSYEKL. The CDR3 DNA reads as TGCGCCAGCAGCCGCACGGGACTAGCGGCCGTAGATACGCAGTATTTT. This gives the protein CASSRTGLAAVDTQYF.

The CDR3 nucleotides read TGCGCCAGCAATCGAGACTACCAACCAGCCTCCTACAATGAGCAGTTCTTC. It is translated as CASNRDYQPASYNEQFF. The V gene is TRBV10-1, the J gene TRBJ2-1; D is possibly TRBD2 (5 bases). The ends were cut back, 7 bases at V and 0 bases at J, with 19 bases in the middle. Germline values: CDR1 WNHNN, CDR2 SYGVQD (reference sequence). This CDR3 region has 17 residues.

V gene TRBV7-9 combines with J gene TRBJ1-1; D unresolved. The CDR3 consists of 15 residues. Germline V gives CDR1 SEHNR, CDR2 FQNEAQ (reference sequence). V was pared by 0 bases and J by 3 bases, with 11 bases between. The DNA of the CDR3 is TGTGCCAGCAGCTTAGCAAAAGGGTTGGACACTGAAGCTTTCTTT. Protein sequence: CASSLAKGLDTEAFF. The full variable domain, its missing parts supplied by reference TRBV7-9 and TRBJ1-1, is DTGVSQNPRHKITKRGQNVTFRCDPISEHNRLYWYRQTLGQGPEFLTYFQNEAQLEKSRLLSDRFSAERPKGSFSTLEIQRTEQGDSAMYLCASSLAKGLDTEAFFGQGTRLTVV.

The V gene is TRBV27, the J gene TRBJ1-2; D ambiguous. This CDR3 is built from 16 residues. V gave up 2 bases and J gave up 4 bases, with 17 bases separating them. CDR1 is MNHEY and CDR2 is SMNVEV in the germline V gene (reference sequence). CDR3 DNA: TGTGCCAGCAGTTTAATAGGCGAAACACTAAGCTATGGCTACACCTTC. Protein sequence: CASSLIGETLSYGYTF.

The chain couples TRBV5-1 to TRBJ2-2; D may be TRBD1 or TRBD2 (5 bases each). CDR3 size: 14 residues. The germline gives CDR1 SGHRS, CDR2 YFSETQ. V was cut by 1 base and J by 7 bases, with 11 bases left in between. The CDR3: CASSLMGVGGELFF. Here the CDR3 DNA reads TGCGCCAGCAGCTTGATGGGGGTTGGCGGGGAGCTGTTTTTT.

The genes are TRBV7-9 and TRBJ2-1; the D gene is possibly TRBD1 (6 bases). The CDR3 consists of 14 residues. CDR1 is SEHNR, CDR2 FQNEAQ, per germline (reference sequence). Trimming pared 3 bases from V and 12 bases from J, leaving 18 bases between. The CDR3 loop reads CASSFRDTRSRQFF. The CDR3 nucleotides are TGTGCCAGCAGCTTTCGGGACACTAGAAGTAGGCAGTTCTTC.

This chain uses TRBV7-8 with TRBJ2-2; D remains ambiguous. Germline loops: CDR1 SGHVS, CDR2 FQNEAQ. The CDR3 loop spans 15 amino acids. Trimming pared 5 bases from V and 7 bases from J, leaving 17 bases between. The CDR3 loop reads CASSPGALEGGELFF. CDR3 DNA: TGTGCCAGCAGCCCAGGAGCCCTAGAAGGCGGGGAGCTGTTTTTT.

This clone was detected only a few times. The chain recombines TRBV18 with TRBJ1-2, with D perhaps matching TRBD1 (6 bases). The germline V gene encodes CDR1 KGHSH and CDR2 LQKENI. Trimming pared 2 bases from V and 4 bases from J, leaving 20 bases between. The CDR3 consists of 17 residues. The CDR3 loop is CASSPSAQGPSGYGYTF. In nucleotides, the CDR3 is TGTGCCAGCTCACCATCAGCGCAGGGGCCCTCCGGCTATGGCTACACCTTC.

CDR3 sequence: CATSRVSPNQPQHF. The CDR3 DNA reads TGTGCCACCAGCAGAGTATCCCCCAATCAGCCCCAGCATTTT. The chain joins TRBV15 to TRBJ1-5; D is ambiguous. Between the trimmed V and J ends, which lost 1 base and 3 bases, there was a span of 7 bases. Germline CDR1 reads LNHNV; CDR2 reads YYDKDF (reference sequence). The CDR3 totals 14 residues.

The chain links TRBV30 to TRBJ2-5; TRBD2 agrees at 12 bases. The CDR3 has 12 amino acids. Germline V CDR1 and CDR2: GTSNPN, SVGIG (reference sequence). V shed 7 bases, J shed 6 bases, and the junction held 3 bases outside the gene matches. CDR3 DNA: TGTGCCTTAGGACTAGCGGGAAAGACCCAGTACTTC. This codes for CALGLAGKTQYF. The whole variable domain, filled in from reference TRBV30 and TRBJ2-5, reads SQTIHQWPATLVQPVGSPLSLECTVEGTSNPNLYWYRQAAGRGLQLLFYSVGIGQISSEVPQNLSASRPQDRQFILSSKKLLLSDSGFYLCALGLAGKTQYFGPGTRLLVL.

The V call is TRBV10-3, the J call TRBJ1-2, with 9 nucleotides matching TRBD1. The germline V gene encodes CDR1 ENHRY and CDR2 SYGVKD. Trimming at V came to 6 bases and at J to 4 bases, leaving 6 bases not matched to a gene. There are 14 residues in the CDR3. The CDR3 sequence is CAISRQGDSYGYTF. The CDR3, as DNA: TGTGCCATCAGCCGACAGGGGGATTCCTATGGCTACACCTTC.

V gene TRBV4-1 combines with J gene TRBJ2-6, with D tentatively TRBD1 (5 bases). From germline, CDR1 is MGHRA and CDR2 YSYEKL. CDR3 length: 15 amino acids. Trimming left V 6 bases short and J 4 bases short, with 13 bases between. The DNA for the CDR3 is TGCGCCAGCAGTGGTGTCCGGACAGGGGCCAACGTCCTGACTTTC. It encodes CASSGVRTGANVLTF.

This clone was counted once. The chain joins TRBV27 to TRBJ1-1; D remains unclear. The CDR3 consists of 13 residues. The germline V and J ends were trimmed by 10 bases and 1 base, with 13 bases remaining between them. Germline V gene sequence: CDR1 MNHEY, CDR2 SMNVEV (reference sequence). For the CDR3, the DNA is TGTGCCACCTTTCAAACAGCGAACACTGAAGCTTTCTTT. It encodes CATFQTANTEAFF.

The chain uses TRBV7-9 and TRBJ2-7; possible D gene TRBD1, 5 bases. In germline, CDR1 is SEHNR, CDR2 FQNEAQ (reference sequence). V shed 5 bases and J shed 2 bases, with 19 bases lying between them. This CDR3 has 16 residues. The CDR3 here is CASSPRARDRAYEQYF. CDR3 coding DNA: TGTGCCAGCAGCCCTAGGGCGAGAGACAGAGCCTACGAGCAGTACTTC.

The J gene is TRBJ2-1, the V gene TRBV11-3; D is ambiguous. Trimming stripped 1 base from V and 0 bases from J, with 10 bases between. The CDR3 length is 16 residues. Germline-derived CDR1 and CDR2 are SGHNT and YENEEA. CDR3 loop: CASSLGASGSYNEQFF. CDR3 nucleotide sequence: TGTGCCAGCAGCTTAGGTGCTAGTGGCTCCTACAATGAGCAGTTCTTC.

This chain connects TRBV30 to TRBJ1-2; D is ambiguous. This CDR3 comprises 16 residues. CDR1 is GTSNPN and CDR2 is SVGIG in the germline V gene (reference sequence). Deletions cut 2 bases from V and 10 bases from J, with 26 bases between. The CDR3 region has the DNA TGTGCCTGGAGTACTTCCAGATTGGGGTTTCGGGGTCTCTACACCTTC. It codes for CAWSTSRLGFRGLYTF.

This chain uses TRBV27 with TRBJ1-6; D is ambiguous. The CDR3 is 15 residues long. Germline CDR1 and CDR2: MNHEY and SMNVEV (reference sequence). V was shortened by 2 bases and J by 4 bases, with 9 bases between the two germline ends. The chain's CDR3 is CASSLEGPYNSPLHF. CDR3 nucleotide sequence: TGTGCCAGCAGTTTAGAGGGTCCATATAATTCACCCCTCCACTTT.